The next 19 T cell receptor beta chains were all read from a single sample in a study of blood T cell repertoires in COVID-19. TCRdb's copy holds only in-frame clones and misses some; the assay was immunoSEQ multiplex PCR. This sample yields approximately 250,000 clones, of which roughly 88% are seen a single time; 1% to 1.5% belongs to the top ten. Sequenced material: PBMCs or T cells enriched from blood (not recorded which). These TCRs come from a middle-aged woman with acute COVID-19.

The rearrangement joins TRBV5-6 to TRBJ2-7, with TRBD1 matching 7 bases. The CDR3 consists of 13 residues. The J segment lost 2 bases and the V segment lost 3 bases, leaving 2 bases of the junction unmatched. CDR1 SGHDT and CDR2 YYEEEE come from the germline V gene. The CDR3 sequence: CASSWDSAYEQYF. The CDR3 bases are TGTGCCAGCAGCTGGGACAGTGCCTACGAGCAGTACTTC. Supplemented by reference TRBV5-6 and TRBJ2-7, the full variable domain reads DAGVTQSPTHLIKTRGQQVTLRCSPKSGHDTVSWYQQALGQGPQFIFQYYEEEERQRGNFPDRFSGHQFPNYSSELNVNALLLGDSALYLCASSWDSAYEQYFGPGTRLTVT.

The V and J genes are TRBV6-5 and TRBJ1-1, with D unclear. V was pared by 5 bases and J by 7 bases, with 11 bases between. Per the germline V gene, CDR1 is MNHEY and CDR2 is SVGAGI. The CDR3 is 12 residues long. The CDR3 is CASSLRTDEAFF. CDR3 DNA: TGTGCCAGCAGTCTTCGGACTGATGAAGCTTTCTTT.

The chain carries TRBV7-2 and TRBJ2-3, with TRBD1 as a possible D gene (6 bases). Germline-derived CDR1 and CDR2 are SGHTA and FQGNSA. Trimming took off 5 bases at V and 2 bases at J, with 14 bases between the two ends. There are 15 residues in the CDR3. CDR3 DNA: TGTGCCAGCAGCCCGCAACAGGGCTTCACAGATACGCAGTATTTT. It translates to CASSPQQGFTDTQYF.

There are a few counts of this clone. The CDR3 nucleotides read TGCAGCGTGAAAGACAGGGAAAATCAGCCCCAGCATTTT. Protein product: CSVKDRENQPQHF. The chain is built from TRBV29-1 and TRBJ1-5, with TRBD1 matching 7 bases. V shed 6 bases, J shed 4 bases, and the junction held 6 bases outside the gene matches. Germline-derived CDR1 and CDR2 are SQVTM and ANQGSEA. There are 13 residues in the CDR3. Based on the CDR3 plus reference TRBV29-1 and TRBJ1-5, the full variable domain is SAVISQKPSRDICQRGTSLTIQCQVDSQVTMMFWYRQQPGQSLTLIATANQGSEATYESGFVIDKFPISRPNLTFSTLTVSNMSPEDSSIYLCSVKDRENQPQHFGDGTRLSIL.

The V gene is TRBV24-1, the J gene TRBJ2-5, with a tentative D call TRBD1 (5 bases). The germline CDR1 and CDR2 sequences are KGHDR and SFDVKD. Trimming pared 0 bases from V and 4 bases from J, leaving 11 bases between. CDR3 length: 15 residues. The CDR3 DNA sequence: TGTGCCACCAGTGATTTGGGGCAGGGTCCAGAGACCCAGTACTTC. This codes for CATSDLGQGPETQYF.

In this sample, this clone turned up once. The V call is TRBV29-1, the J call TRBJ2-5; 7 bases align to TRBD1. CDR3 length: 15 residues. Germline-derived CDR1 and CDR2 are SQVTM and ANQGSEA. Losses at the gene ends were 8 bases for V and 4 bases for J; bases not matched to a gene: 16. Here the CDR3 DNA reads TGCAGCACCCGCTGGAAGGGGGCGCCGGGAGAGACCCAGTACTTC. This codes for CSTRWKGAPGETQYF. Based on the CDR3 plus reference TRBV29-1 and TRBJ2-5, the full variable domain is SAVISQKPSRDICQRGTSLTIQCQVDSQVTMMFWYRQQPGQSLTLIATANQGSEATYESGFVIDKFPISRPNLTFSTLTVSNMSPEDSSIYLCSTRWKGAPGETQYFGPGTRLLVL.

This sequence joins TRBV3-1 (or the pseudogene TRBV3-2) and TRBJ1-4; D not certain. The CDR3 loop spans 18 amino acids. The V end lost 1 base, the J end lost 0 bases, and 15 bases lay between the germline ends. Germline V CDR1 and CDR2: LGHDT, YNNKEL (reference sequence). The CDR3 bases are TGTGCCAGCAGCCAAGTTGTGACTTTGACTGCAACTAATGAAAAACTGTTTTTT. Translation gives CASSQVVTLTATNEKLFF.

The CDR3 region is CSVGQGDVDTEAFF. The CDR3 DNA reads as TGCAGCGTTGGTCAGGGGGATGTGGACACTGAAGCTTTCTTT. The chain uses TRBV29-1 and TRBJ1-1; 7 bases match TRBD1. The CDR3 covers 14 residues. Germline CDR1 is SQVTM and CDR2 is ANQGSEA. The trim removed 4 bases at V and 3 bases at J, leaving 8 bases unmatched.

The chain links TRBV27 to TRBJ2-3; 8 bases map to TRBD1. The CDR3 spans 18 residues. CDR1 MNHEY and CDR2 SMNVEV come from the germline V gene (reference sequence). The ends lost 7 bases at V and 2 bases at J; junction bases unmatched: 17. The CDR3, as DNA: TGTGCCAGCACCCCGGGACAGGCCTTTCCCCGCAACACAGATACGCAGTATTTT. It translates to CASTPGQAFPRNTDTQYF.

V and J are TRBV7-9 and TRBJ1-6; D call uncertain. The germline CDR1 and CDR2 sequences are SEHNR and FQNEAQ (reference sequence). CDR3 length equals 14 residues. V shed 2 bases and J shed 13 bases, with 15 bases lying between them. CDR3 sequence reads: CASSLSPSFSPLHF. CDR3 in DNA: TGTGCCAGCAGCTTAAGTCCAAGCTTCTCCCCCCTCCACTTT.

V gene TRBV18 combines with J gene TRBJ2-5; the D is unclear. Germline lookup yields CDR1 KGHSH and CDR2 LQKENI. This CDR3 comprises 11 residues. With 4 bases removed from V and 2 bases from J, the gap between germline ends came to 2 bases. For the CDR3, the DNA is TGTGCCAGCTCACTACAAGAGACCCAGTACTTC. As protein: CASSLQETQYF. Together with reference TRBV18 and TRBJ2-5, the CDR3 gives the full variable domain: NAGVMQNPRHLVRRRGQEARLRCSPMKGHSHVYWYRQLPEEGLKFMVYLQKENIIDESGMPKERFSAEFPKEGPSILRIQQVVRGDSAAYFCASSLQETQYFGPGTRLLVL.

The rearrangement uses TRBV24-1 and TRBJ1-2; 8 bases line up with TRBD1. The CDR3 covers 13 residues. The germline CDR1 and CDR2 sequences are KGHDR and SFDVKD. The trim removed 7 bases at V and 3 bases at J, leaving 3 bases unmatched. CDR3 protein: CATRMTGDYGYTF. CDR3 in DNA: TGTGCCACCAGAATGACAGGGGACTATGGCTACACCTTC.

This sequence joins TRBV10-3 and TRBJ1-1; D possibly corresponds to TRBD1 (5 bases). This CDR3 contains 12 residues. V was trimmed by 10 bases and J by 4 bases, leaving 13 bases between them. Germline loops: CDR1 ENHRY, CDR2 SYGVKD. The CDR3 DNA sequence: TGTGCCACCGCCGGGGGGGGCACTGAAGCTTTCTTT. Its protein is CATAGGGTEAFF.

The chain is built from TRBV24-1 and TRBJ1-5; D unresolved. The CDR3 runs to 14 residues. Germline assignment: CDR1 KGHDR and CDR2 SFDVKD. V gave up 9 bases and J gave up 0 bases, with 11 bases separating them. The CDR3 protein is CATGGIYSNQPQHF. For the CDR3, the DNA is TGTGCCACCGGAGGAATTTATAGCAATCAGCCCCAGCATTTT.

As DNA, the CDR3 is TGTGCCAGCAGTTTACTCTCAGGACAGGGGGGATTTGGCTACACCTTC. As protein: CASSLLSGQGGFGYTF. V usage is TRBV27 and J usage is TRBJ1-2; 10 nucleotides align to TRBD1. The J segment lost 7 bases and the V segment lost 2 bases, leaving 10 bases of the junction unmatched. Germline V gives CDR1 MNHEY, CDR2 SMNVEV (reference sequence). This CDR3 contains 16 residues.

The J gene is TRBJ2-7, the V gene TRBV5-1; TRBD2 aligns across 10 bases. V lost 4 bases and J lost 1; bases outside the gene matches: 2. The CDR3 consists of 14 residues. The germline V gene has CDR1 SGHRS and CDR2 YFSETQ. CDR3 sequence reads: CASSPSGRSYEQYV. CDR3 nucleotides: TGCGCCAGCAGCCCTAGCGGGAGATCCTACGAGCAGTACGTC.

This sequence joins TRBV9 and TRBJ1-1; no clear D. Trimming pared 2 bases from V and 5 bases from J, leaving 10 bases between. CDR1 is SGDLS, CDR2 YYNGEE, per germline. The CDR3 runs to 13 residues. DNA for the CDR3: TGTGCCAGCAGCGTGAGGGTTGAAACTGAAGCTTTCTTT. Its translation is CASSVRVETEAFF.

V is TRBV28 and J is TRBJ2-5; 7 bases map to TRBD1. CDR1 is MDHEN and CDR2 is SYDVKM in the germline V gene. The CDR3 sequence is 14 residues long. With 2 bases clipped from V and 2 bases from J, the junction kept 2 bases outside the gene matches. The DNA for the CDR3 is TGTGCCAGCAGTTTAGGGACAGCGCAAGAGACCCAGTACTTC. Amino acid sequence: CASSLGTAQETQYF.

The chain uses TRBV7-2 and TRBJ2-2, with 8 bases fitting TRBD2. V was pared by 0 bases and J by 2 bases, with 8 bases of the junction left unmatched. The CDR3 spans 18 residues. Germline CDR1 reads SGHTA; CDR2 reads FQGNSA. This CDR3 is CASSLALIAGRNTGELFF. DNA for the CDR3: TGTGCCAGCAGCTTAGCGCTAATAGCGGGGAGAAACACCGGGGAGCTGTTTTTT.